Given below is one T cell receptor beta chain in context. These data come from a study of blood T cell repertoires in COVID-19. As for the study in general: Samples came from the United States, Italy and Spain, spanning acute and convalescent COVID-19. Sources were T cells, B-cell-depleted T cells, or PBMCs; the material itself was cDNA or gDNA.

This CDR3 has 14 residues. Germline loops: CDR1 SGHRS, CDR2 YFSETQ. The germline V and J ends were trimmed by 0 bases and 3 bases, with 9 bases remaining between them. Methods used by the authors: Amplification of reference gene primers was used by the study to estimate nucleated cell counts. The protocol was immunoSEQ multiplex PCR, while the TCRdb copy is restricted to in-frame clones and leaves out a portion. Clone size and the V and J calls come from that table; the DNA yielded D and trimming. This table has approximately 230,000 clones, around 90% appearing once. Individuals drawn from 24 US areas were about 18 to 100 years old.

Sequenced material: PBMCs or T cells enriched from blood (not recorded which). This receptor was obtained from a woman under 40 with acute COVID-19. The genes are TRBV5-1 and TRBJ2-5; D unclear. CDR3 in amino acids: CASSLVSEKETQYF. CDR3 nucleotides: TGCGCCAGCAGCTTGGTCTCCGAGAAAGAGACCCAGTACTTC. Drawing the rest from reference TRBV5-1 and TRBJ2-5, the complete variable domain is KAGVTQTPRYLIKTRGQQVTLSCSPISGHRSVSWYQQTPGQGLQFLFEYFSETQRNKGNFPGRFSGRQFSNSRSEMNVSTLELGDSALYLCASSLVSEKETQYFGPGTRLLVL.